This TCR beta chain was sequenced during a study of blood T cells in healthy people across ages. Extractions gave at least 5.5 micrograms of total RNA per sample. Alongside a J-beta primer mix, a sample-barcoded 5' primer served in a second PCR lasting roughly 7 to 11 cycles. TCRdb used MiXCR to reprocess the 5' RACE reads, holding one entry per CDR3 protein. The sample lists 1,500,000 or so distinct CDR3 sequences; approximately 59% were seen once. The origin of this receptor is a young man in good health. Input material: blood.

The CDR3 loop is CASTHGVAGYTF. CDR3 sequence (DNA): TGTGCCAGCACCCACGGGGTAGCTGGCTACACCTTC. The chain joins TRBV6-5 to TRBJ1-2; D unresolved. CDR1 is MNHEY, CDR2 SVGAGI, per germline. V was pared by 7 bases and J by 7 bases, with 13 bases between. CDR3 length equals 12 residues.